In its sample, the clone carrying this T cell receptor (beta chain) was seen many times. Antigen unknown. Purity exceeded 98% in all sorted populations. The data were obtained in a study of beta chain features in type 1 diabetes. Study observations and caveats: The similarity of naive, central memory and Treg TCRB repertoires appeared greater among patients than among healthy donors. Researchers cautioned that cDNA sequencing could over-represent cells with high TCR expression.

This CDR3 region has 12 residues. Germline V gives CDR1 MDHEN, CDR2 SYDVKM. The ends were cut back, 6 bases at V and 4 bases at J, with 9 bases in the middle. Every bit of the isolated RNA underwent reverse transcription, so sequencing read expressed TCRB transcripts. Only in-frame clones appear in the TCRdb table, and some are missing; sequencing was by immunoSEQ multiplex PCR. The sample shows roughly 150,000 clones, about 8.1% of them seen only once. This clonotype was sampled from a man in his late teens or twenties in good health. The material sequenced was central memory CD4+ T cells from blood. The J gene is TRBJ1-2, the V gene TRBV28; D is undetermined. The CDR3 sequence is CASSNNIYGYTF. DNA for the CDR3: TGTGCCAGCAGCAACAATATCTATGGCTACACCTTC.